The 20 T cell receptor beta chains given below trace back to one sample, sequenced in a study of T-cell reconstitution after alpha-beta-depleted transplantation in children. Unique molecular identifiers were incorporated when the TCRbeta library was constructed. One entry per CDR3 protein, called by TCRdb with MiXCR from the PCR reads. This sample yields around 370,000 distinct CDR3 sequences, of which over 9% are seen a single time; under 3% belongs to the top ten. The material sequenced was PBMCs from the stem cell graft donor, taken from the stem cell graft. The receptors were sampled from a human donor who donated a stem cell graft to a child with acute lymphoblastic leukemia.

This clonotype was seen at least ten times. The chain combines TRBV4-3 with TRBJ1-2; weak D call: TRBD1 (5 bases). CDR3 length: 14 residues. V was clipped by 2 bases and J by 5 bases, with 12 bases between them. Per the germline V gene, CDR1 is LGHNA and CDR2 is YSLEER. The CDR3 region is CASSQTGRLYGYTF. The CDR3 DNA sequence: TGCGCCAGCAGCCAAACAGGACGGTTATATGGCTACACCTTC.

This chain uses TRBV5-1 with TRBJ2-3; D may match TRBD1 or TRBD2 (5 bases each). CDR1 SGHRS and CDR2 YFSETQ come from the germline V gene. There are 13 residues in the CDR3. The V end was cut by 1 base, the J end by 5 bases, with 8 bases between. CDR3 coding DNA: TGCGCCAGCAGCTTGTATGGGGGAGATACGCAGTATTTT. It translates to CASSLYGGDTQYF. The full variable domain, completed using reference TRBV5-1 and TRBJ2-3, is KAGVTQTPRYLIKTRGQQVTLSCSPISGHRSVSWYQQTPGQGLQFLFEYFSETQRNKGNFPGRFSGRQFSNSRSEMNVSTLELGDSALYLCASSLYGGDTQYFGPGTRLTVL.

This clonotype was seen repeatedly, ten times or more. V and J are TRBV7-8 and TRBJ2-1; D possibly corresponds to TRBD1 (6 bases). CDR3 size: 14 residues. Looked up from germline, CDR1 is SGHVS and CDR2 is FQNEAQ. Deletions cut 5 bases from V and 9 bases from J, with 17 bases between. The CDR3: CASSPRVFRGEQFF. In nucleotides, the CDR3 is TGTGCCAGCAGCCCCCGGGTCTTCAGGGGTGAGCAGTTCTTC.

This clonotype has only a few counts. The chain couples TRBV4-1 to TRBJ2-1; 9 positions agree with TRBD1. The junction had 4 bases not matched to a gene; V was cut back by 0 bases and J by 7 bases. The germline CDR1 and CDR2 sequences are MGHRA and YSYEKL. The length of the CDR3 is 15 residues. The CDR3 nucleotides read TGCGCCAGCAGCCAAGAGGGACAGGGTAGAAATGAGCAGTTCTTC. Encoded protein: CASSQEGQGRNEQFF.

The genes are TRBV20-1 and TRBJ2-7; maybe TRBD1 (5 bases). CDR1 is DFQATT and CDR2 is SNEGSKA in the germline V gene (reference sequence). The ends were cut back, 1 base at V and 11 bases at J, with 12 bases in the middle. The CDR3 totals 11 residues. In nucleotides, the CDR3 is TGCAGTGCTAGAGTCGGGCAGGGAAAGTACTTC. Protein sequence: CSARVGQGKYF.

This clonotype was found a few times. In DNA form, the CDR3 reads TGTGCCAGCAGTCGTATCAAGGATTCACCCCTCCACTTT. It translates to CASSRIKDSPLHF. The chain couples TRBV12-3 or TRBV12-4 to TRBJ1-6, with unresolved D. The CDR3 has 13 amino acids. The V end lost 5 bases, the J end lost 8 bases, and 10 bases lay between the germline ends.

With respect to this clonotype: A much bigger clone sits one base away, suggesting this may be a read error. The CDR3 DNA is TGCGCCAGCAGCTCCCCGGTCTCCTACGAGCAGTACTTC. Translation gives CASSSPVSYEQYF. The chain combines TRBV5-1 with TRBJ2-7; unclear D gene. Germline V gene data show CDR1 as SGHRS and CDR2 as YFSETQ. V lost 3 bases and J lost 0, with 7 bases in between. CDR3 length: 13 residues. Drawing the rest from reference TRBV5-1 and TRBJ2-7, the complete variable domain is KAGVTQTPRYLIKTRGQQVTLSCSPISGHRSVSWYQQTPGQGLQFLFEYFSETQRNKGNFPGRFSGRQFSNSRSEMNVSTLELGDSALYLCASSSPVSYEQYFGPGTRLTVT.

The table lists this clonotype with a few counts. The rearrangement joins TRBV6-2 or TRBV6-3 to TRBJ1-2; perhaps TRBD1 as D (6 bases). This CDR3 contains 14 residues. The ends were cut back, 2 bases at V and 4 bases at J, with 11 bases in the middle. Germline CDR1 MNHEY, CDR2 SVGEGT. CDR3 in amino acids: CASSYRPDSYGYTF. The CDR3, as DNA: TGTGCCAGCAGTTACAGGCCGGACAGCTATGGCTACACCTTC.

This clonotype showed up many times. The V gene is TRBV12-3 or TRBV12-4, the J gene TRBJ2-2, with 11 positions matching TRBD2. The length of the CDR3 is 16 residues. Trimming removed 6 bases from V and 7 bases from J; junction bases left unmatched: 10. CDR3: CASRRGGTSGDGELFF. CDR3 sequence (DNA): TGTGCCAGCAGGCGCGGGGGGACTAGCGGTGACGGGGAGCTGTTTTTT.

The genes are TRBV12-3 or TRBV12-4 and TRBJ2-7; the D is unclear. The V end was cut by 3 bases, the J end by 6 bases, with 9 bases between. CDR3 length equals 12 residues. The CDR3 protein is CASSFLGIEQYF. The CDR3 DNA reads as TGTGCCAGCAGTTTCCTGGGGATCGAGCAGTACTTC.

This clonotype was found a few times. The CDR3 reads CASSSGVPSYEQYF. In DNA, the CDR3 is TGTGCCAGCAGTTCCGGCGTTCCTTCCTACGAGCAGTACTTC. The chain recombines TRBV12-3 or TRBV12-4 with TRBJ2-7; D gene ambiguous. This CDR3 has 14 residues. V was shortened by 4 bases and J by 1 base, with 11 bases between the two germline ends.

This clonotype was seen more than once but under ten times. V is TRBV15 and J is TRBJ2-5, with D possibly matching TRBD1 (6 bases). The CDR3 covers 15 residues. V was trimmed by 0 bases and J by 4 bases, leaving 12 bases between them. Per germline, CDR1 LNHNV and CDR2 YYDKDF (reference sequence). The CDR3 spells CATSRDQGQGETQYF. The CDR3 DNA reads as TGTGCCACCAGCAGAGATCAGGGGCAGGGAGAGACCCAGTACTTC. Combining the CDR3 with reference TRBV15 and TRBJ2-5 gives the whole variable domain DAMVIQNPRYQVTQFGKPVTLSCSQTLNHNVMYWYQQKSSQAPKLLFHYYDKDFNNEADTPDNFQSRRPNTSFCFLDIRSPGLGDTAMYLCATSRDQGQGETQYFGPGTRLLVL.

This clonotype was observed a few times. The genes are TRBV20-1 and TRBJ1-2, with TRBD1 matching 7 bases. Per the germline V gene, CDR1 is DFQATT and CDR2 is SNEGSKA (reference sequence). This CDR3 is built from 14 residues. V lost 0 bases to trimming and J lost 10 bases; unmatched junction nucleotides: 11. Here the CDR3 DNA reads TGCAGTGCTAGAGATCAGGGGGGCAGGGGAGACTACACCTTC. Translated: CSARDQGGRGDYTF.

With regard to this clonotype: One end of the junction is discordant with germline, which a read error may explain. The chain has TRBV29-1 and TRBJ1-5; TRBD1 agrees at 7 bases. Germline CDR1 reads SQVTM; CDR2 reads ANQGSEA. The length of the CDR3 is 13 residues. CDR3 nucleotides: TGCAGCGCACGACAGGGCCCAAATCTGCCCCAGCATTTT. Translated: CSARQGPNLPQHF.

The sample holds a few counts of this clonotype. This sequence joins TRBV2 and TRBJ2-1; 9 nucleotides match TRBD2. The CDR3 consists of 17 residues. Germline trimming cut 4 bases from V and 1 base from J; bases unmatched to any gene: 8. Germline-derived CDR1 and CDR2 are SNHLY and FYNNEI. The CDR3 region is CASSGKTSGSSYNEQFF. CDR3 nucleotides: TGTGCCAGCAGTGGAAAGACTAGCGGTTCGTCCTACAATGAGCAGTTCTTC.

This clonotype was seen ten or more times. This chain links TRBV28 with TRBJ2-3; 8 bases match TRBD2. The J segment lost 3 bases and the V segment lost 1 base, leaving 6 bases of the junction unmatched. This CDR3 comprises 16 residues. Germline V gene lookup returns CDR1 MDHEN and CDR2 SYDVKM. DNA for the CDR3: TGTGCCAGCAGTTTATTGATGAGCGGGAGTACAGATACGCAGTATTTT. This translates into CASSLLMSGSTDTQYF.

V gene TRBV12-3 or TRBV12-4 combines with J gene TRBJ1-3; no clear D. This CDR3 region has 14 residues. The ends were cut back, 7 bases at V and 2 bases at J, with 12 bases in the middle. CDR3 DNA: TGTGCCAGCATGGACCTCGGACCTGGAAACACCATATATTTT. It codes for CASMDLGPGNTIYF.

This clonotype was counted only a few times. This chain uses TRBV11-2 with TRBJ2-3; 15 bases are a match to TRBD2. Germline CDR1 SGHAT, CDR2 FQNNGV. With 4 bases clipped from V and 1 base from J, the junction kept 6 bases outside the gene matches. The CDR3 covers 18 residues. The CDR3 region is CASSSGTSGRKGTDTQYF. CDR3 bases: TGTGCCAGCAGCTCCGGGACTAGCGGGAGGAAGGGCACAGATACGCAGTATTTT.

This clonotype was observed a few times. The chain couples TRBV5-6 to TRBJ2-1; D unresolved. There are 15 residues in the CDR3. Trimming cost V 1 base and J 6 bases, with 14 bases left between them. Germline CDR1 SGHDT, CDR2 YYEEEE. The CDR3 DNA reads TGTGCCAGCAGCTTGCTGCAAAAGGCCCCCAATGAGCAGTTCTTC. Translation: CASSLLQKAPNEQFF.

This clonotype has a handful of counts. The gene calls are TRBV21-1 and TRBJ2-7; TRBD1 is taken as the D call from the table, unchecked against the DNA. TRBV21-1 is noted as a pseudogene. The CDR3 contains 17 residues. Here the CDR3 DNA reads TGTGCCAGCAGCATATATAGCAGAGGGTGCCCATCCTACGAGCAGTACTTC. Its protein is CASSIYSRGCPSYEQYF.